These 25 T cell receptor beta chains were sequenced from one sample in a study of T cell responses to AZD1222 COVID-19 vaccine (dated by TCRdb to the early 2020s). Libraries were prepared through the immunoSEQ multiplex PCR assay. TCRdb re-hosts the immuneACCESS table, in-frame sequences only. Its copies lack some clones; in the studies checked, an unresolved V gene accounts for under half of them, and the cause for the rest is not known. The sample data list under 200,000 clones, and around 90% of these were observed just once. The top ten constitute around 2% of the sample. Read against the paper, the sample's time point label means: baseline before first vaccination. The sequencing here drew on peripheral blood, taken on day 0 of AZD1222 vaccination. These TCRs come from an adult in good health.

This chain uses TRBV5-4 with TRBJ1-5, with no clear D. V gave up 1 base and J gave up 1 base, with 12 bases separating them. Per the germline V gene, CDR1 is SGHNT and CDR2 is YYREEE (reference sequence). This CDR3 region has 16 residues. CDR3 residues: CASSLYPGISNQPQHF. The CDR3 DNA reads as TGTGCCAGCAGCTTGTATCCCGGGATAAGCAATCAGCCCCAGCATTTT.

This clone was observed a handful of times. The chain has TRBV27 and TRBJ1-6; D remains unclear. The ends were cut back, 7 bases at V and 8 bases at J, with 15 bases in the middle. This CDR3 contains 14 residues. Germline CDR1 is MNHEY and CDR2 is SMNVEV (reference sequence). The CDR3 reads CASKLGFYDSPLHF. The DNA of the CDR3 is TGTGCCAGCAAGCTCGGGTTTTACGATTCACCCCTCCACTTT.

CDR3 residues: CASSYRVAGSYEQYF. DNA of the CDR3: TGTGCCAGCAGTTACAGGGTAGCGGGGTCCTACGAGCAGTACTTC. V is TRBV6-5 and J is TRBJ2-7, with 8 positions matching TRBD2. The CDR3 sequence is 15 residues long. The J segment lost 1 base and the V segment lost 2 bases, leaving 4 bases of the junction unmatched. Germline V gives CDR1 MNHEY, CDR2 SVGAGI.

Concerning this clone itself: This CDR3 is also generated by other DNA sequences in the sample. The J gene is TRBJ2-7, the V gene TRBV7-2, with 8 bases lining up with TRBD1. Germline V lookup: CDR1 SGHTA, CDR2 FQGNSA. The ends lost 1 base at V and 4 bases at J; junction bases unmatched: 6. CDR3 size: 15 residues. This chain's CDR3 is CASSLGSGGPYEQYF. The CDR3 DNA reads TGTGCCAGCAGCTTAGGGTCAGGGGGCCCGTACGAGCAGTACTTC.

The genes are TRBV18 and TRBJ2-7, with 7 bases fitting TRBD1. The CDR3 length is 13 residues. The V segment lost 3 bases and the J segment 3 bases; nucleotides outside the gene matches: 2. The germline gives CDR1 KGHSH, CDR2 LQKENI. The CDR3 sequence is CASSPGTDYEQYF. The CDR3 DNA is TGTGCCAGCTCACCGGGGACAGACTACGAGCAGTACTTC. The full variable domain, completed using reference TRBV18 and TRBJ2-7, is NAGVMQNPRHLVRRRGQEARLRCSPMKGHSHVYWYRQLPEEGLKFMVYLQKENIIDESGMPKERFSAEFPKEGPSILRIQQVVRGDSAAYFCASSPGTDYEQYFGPGTRLTVT.

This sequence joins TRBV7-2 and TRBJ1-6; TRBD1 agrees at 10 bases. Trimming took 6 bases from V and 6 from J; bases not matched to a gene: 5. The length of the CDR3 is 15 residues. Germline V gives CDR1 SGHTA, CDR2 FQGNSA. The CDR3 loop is CASSKDRGFNSPLHF. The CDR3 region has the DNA TGTGCCAGCAGTAAGGACAGGGGGTTTAATTCACCCCTCCACTTT. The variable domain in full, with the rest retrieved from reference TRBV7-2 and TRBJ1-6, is GAGVSQSPSNKVTEKGKDVELRCDPISGHTALYWYRQSLGQGLEFLIYFQGNSAPDKSGLPSDRFSAERTGGSVSTLTIQRTQQEDSAVYLCASSKDRGFNSPLHFGNGTRLTVT.

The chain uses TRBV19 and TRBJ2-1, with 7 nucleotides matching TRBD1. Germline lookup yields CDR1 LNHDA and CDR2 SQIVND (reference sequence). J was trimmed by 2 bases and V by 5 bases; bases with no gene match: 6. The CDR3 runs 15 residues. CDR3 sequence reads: CASSLRTGTYNEQFF. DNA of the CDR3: TGTGCCAGTAGTCTGCGGACAGGTACCTACAATGAGCAGTTCTTC.

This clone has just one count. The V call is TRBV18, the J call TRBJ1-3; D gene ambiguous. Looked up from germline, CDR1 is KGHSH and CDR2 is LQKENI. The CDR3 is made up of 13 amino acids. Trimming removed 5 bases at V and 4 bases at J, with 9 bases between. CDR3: CASSSSRGNTIYF. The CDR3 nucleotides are TGTGCCAGCTCATCCTCCCGGGGAAACACCATATATTTT.

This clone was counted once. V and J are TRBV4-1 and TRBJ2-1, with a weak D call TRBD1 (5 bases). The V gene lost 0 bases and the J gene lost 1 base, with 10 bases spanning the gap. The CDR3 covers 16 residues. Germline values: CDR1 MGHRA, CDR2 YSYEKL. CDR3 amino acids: CASSQDNSGSYNEQFF. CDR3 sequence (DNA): TGCGCCAGCAGCCAAGATAATTCAGGGTCCTACAATGAGCAGTTCTTC.

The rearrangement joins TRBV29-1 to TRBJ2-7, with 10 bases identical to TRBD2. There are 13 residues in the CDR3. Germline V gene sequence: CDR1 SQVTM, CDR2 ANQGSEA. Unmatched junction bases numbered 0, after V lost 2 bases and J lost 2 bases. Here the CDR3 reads CSVETSGAYEQYF. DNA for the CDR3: TGCAGCGTTGAAACTAGCGGGGCCTACGAGCAGTACTTC.

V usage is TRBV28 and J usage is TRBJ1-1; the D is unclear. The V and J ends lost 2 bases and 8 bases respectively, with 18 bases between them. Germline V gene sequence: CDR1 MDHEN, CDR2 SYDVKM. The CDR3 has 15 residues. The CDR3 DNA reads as TGTGCCAGCAGTTTACTTGGGCAGGCCAAGACGGAAGCTTTCTTT. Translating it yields CASSLLGQAKTEAFF.

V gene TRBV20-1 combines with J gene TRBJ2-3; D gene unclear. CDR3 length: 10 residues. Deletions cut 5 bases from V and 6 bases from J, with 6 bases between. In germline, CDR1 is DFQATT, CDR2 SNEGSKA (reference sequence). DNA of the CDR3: TGCAGTGCTGGTTCCGATACGCAGTATTTT. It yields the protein CSAGSDTQYF.

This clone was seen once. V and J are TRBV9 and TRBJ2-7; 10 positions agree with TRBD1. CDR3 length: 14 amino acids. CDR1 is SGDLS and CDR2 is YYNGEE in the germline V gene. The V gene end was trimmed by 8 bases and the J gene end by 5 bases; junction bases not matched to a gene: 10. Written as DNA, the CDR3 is TGTGCCAGTAGCCCCCGGACAGGGGGTGACGAGCAGTACTTC. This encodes CASSPRTGGDEQYF.

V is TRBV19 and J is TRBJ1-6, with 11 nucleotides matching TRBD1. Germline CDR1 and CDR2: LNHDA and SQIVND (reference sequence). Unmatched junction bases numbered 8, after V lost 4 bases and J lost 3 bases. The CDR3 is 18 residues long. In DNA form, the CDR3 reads TGTGCCAGTAGTACCCCAGGACAGGGGGCAGACTATAATTCACCCCTCCACTTT. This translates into CASSTPGQGADYNSPLHF.

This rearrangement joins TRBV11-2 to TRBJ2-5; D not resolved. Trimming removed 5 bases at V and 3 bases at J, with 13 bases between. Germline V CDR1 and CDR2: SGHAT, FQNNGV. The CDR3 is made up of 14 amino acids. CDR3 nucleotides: TGTGCCAGCAGCCCCAGGTGGGGTGAAGAGACCCAGTACTTC. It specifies CASSPRWGEETQYF.

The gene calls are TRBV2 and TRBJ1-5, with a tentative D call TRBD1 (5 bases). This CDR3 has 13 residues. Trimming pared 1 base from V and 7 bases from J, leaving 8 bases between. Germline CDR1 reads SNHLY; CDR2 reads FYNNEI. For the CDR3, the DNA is TGTGCCAGCAGTGAAGGCAGGGACCAGCCCCAGCATTTT. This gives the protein CASSEGRDQPQHF. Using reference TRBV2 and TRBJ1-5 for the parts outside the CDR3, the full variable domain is EPEVTQTPSHQVTQMGQEVILRCVPISNHLYFYWYRQILGQKVEFLVSFYNNEISEKSEIFDDQFSVERPDGSNFTLKIRSTKLEDSAMYFCASSEGRDQPQHFGDGTRLSIL.

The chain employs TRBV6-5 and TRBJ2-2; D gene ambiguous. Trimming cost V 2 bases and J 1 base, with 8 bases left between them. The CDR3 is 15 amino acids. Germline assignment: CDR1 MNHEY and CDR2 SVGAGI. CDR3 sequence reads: CASSYGQENTGELFF. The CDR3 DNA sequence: TGTGCCAGCAGTTACGGCCAAGAGAACACCGGGGAGCTGTTTTTT.

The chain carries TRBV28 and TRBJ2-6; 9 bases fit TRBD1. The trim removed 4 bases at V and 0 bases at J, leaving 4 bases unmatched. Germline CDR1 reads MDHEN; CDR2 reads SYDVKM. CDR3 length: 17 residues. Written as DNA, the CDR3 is TGTGCCAGCAGTTCGGGACAGGGATACTCTGGGGCCAACGTCCTGACTTTC. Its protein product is CASSSGQGYSGANVLTF.

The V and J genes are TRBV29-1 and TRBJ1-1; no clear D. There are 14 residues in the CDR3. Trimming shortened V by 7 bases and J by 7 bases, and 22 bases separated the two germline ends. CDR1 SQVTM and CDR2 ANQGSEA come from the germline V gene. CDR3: CSDDASGIEHEAFF. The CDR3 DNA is TGCAGCGACGACGCCTCAGGAATCGAACATGAAGCTTTCTTT.

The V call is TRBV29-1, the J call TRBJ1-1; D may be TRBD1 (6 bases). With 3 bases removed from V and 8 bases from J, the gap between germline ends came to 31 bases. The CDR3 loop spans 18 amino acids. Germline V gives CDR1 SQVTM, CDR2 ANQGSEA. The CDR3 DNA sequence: TGCAGCGTTGACCTCCGGACCTCTGGGGGCCCTTTACACTGGGAAGCTTTCTTT. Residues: CSVDLRTSGGPLHWEAFF.

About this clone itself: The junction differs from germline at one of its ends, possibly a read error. In DNA, the CDR3 is TGTGCTAGCAGCTTAGGGACAGGTCGACAAAGCAATGAGCAGTTCTTC. It yields the protein CASSLGTGRQSNEQFF. The rearrangement joins TRBV7-7 to TRBJ2-1, with 8 bases identical to TRBD1. The CDR3 is 16 residues long. Germline assignment: CDR1 SSHAT and CDR2 FNYEAQ (reference sequence).

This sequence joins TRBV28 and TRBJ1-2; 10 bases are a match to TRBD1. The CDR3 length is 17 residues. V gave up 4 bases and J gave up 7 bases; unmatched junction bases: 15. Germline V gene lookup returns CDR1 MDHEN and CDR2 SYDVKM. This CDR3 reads CASSSAGTGARAVGYTF. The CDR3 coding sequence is TGTGCCAGCAGTTCCGCCGGGACAGGGGCGCGGGCGGTTGGCTACACCTTC.

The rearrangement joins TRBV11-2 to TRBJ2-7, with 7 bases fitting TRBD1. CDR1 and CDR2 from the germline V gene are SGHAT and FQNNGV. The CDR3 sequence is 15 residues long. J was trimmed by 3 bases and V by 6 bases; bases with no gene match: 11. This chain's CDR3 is CASSPRQGVDYEQYF. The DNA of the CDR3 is TGTGCCAGCAGTCCCCGACAGGGAGTTGACTACGAGCAGTACTTC.

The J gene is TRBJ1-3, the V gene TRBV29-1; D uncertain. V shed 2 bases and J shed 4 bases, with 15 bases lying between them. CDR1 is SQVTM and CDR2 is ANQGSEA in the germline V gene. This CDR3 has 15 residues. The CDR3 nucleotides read TGCAGCGTTGAACAAGGCCATCCGAAGGGAAACACCATATATTTT. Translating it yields CSVEQGHPKGNTIYF.

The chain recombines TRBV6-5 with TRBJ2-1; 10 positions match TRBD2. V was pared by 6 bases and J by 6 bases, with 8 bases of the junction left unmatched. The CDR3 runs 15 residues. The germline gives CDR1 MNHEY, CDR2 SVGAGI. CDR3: CASSPGLAVINEQFF. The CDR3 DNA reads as TGTGCCAGCAGCCCCGGACTAGCGGTGATCAATGAGCAGTTCTTC.